The clone carrying this TCR beta chain came up many times. The target antigen is unknown. The data originate from a study of regulatory T cells in long-lasting Graves disease. Germline V CDR1 and CDR2: LGHNA, YSLEER. This CDR3 has 15 residues. Trimming at V came to 6 bases and at J to 1 base, leaving 9 bases not matched to a gene. Study results and limitations: Peripheral blood was the sole material, not thyroid tissue.

Arm-PCR of CDR3 regions and iRepertoire HTBI primers were the basis on which TCR beta libraries were built. TCRdb redid the calling of the multiplex PCR reads with MiXCR, one entry per CDR3 protein. The sample has roughly 520,000 distinct CDR3 sequences; more than 10% are singletons. This sample's time point: newly diagnosed GD, antithyroid drugs for less than 3 months. There was RNA extracted from PBMCs, and the TCR library was made from it. These sequences were also reported in another study, on T cells in Graves' hyperthyroidism and ophthalmopathy. That work states: Stable Graves' hyperthyroidism meant no ophthalmopathy progression within 18 months.

This chain uses TRBV4-3 with TRBJ2-7, with TRBD2 identical over 7 bases. The material sequenced was peripheral blood mononuclear cells (PBMCs), taken at new diagnosis, from a patient treated with antithyroid drugs. This clonotype was obtained from a woman in her 30s with Graves disease. The CDR3 bases are TGCGCCAGCAGGAGAACTAGCGCCGAATCCTACGAGCAGTACTTC. Protein product: CASRRTSAESYEQYF.